Listed below are T cell receptor beta chains from one sample, sequenced in a study of beta chain features in type 1 diabetes. Assay used: immunoSEQ multiplex PCR; TCRdb lists only in-frame clones, some missing. Of about 130,000 clones listed, 9.2% are singletons. Sequenced input: central memory CD4+ T cells from blood. The receptors stem from a man younger than 30 in good health. CDR3s include the opening cysteine and the closing phenylalanine or tryptophan. A D gene is named only where the DNA matches it firmly. Clone size, where shown, is once, few, many, or a class for clones that have expanded.

j_gene: TRBJ1-4
d_gene: TRBD1
v_gene: TRBV4-3
abundance: few
CDR3aa: CASSRPLGQGVEKLFF
CDR3nt: TGCGCCAGCAGCCGACCCCTGGGCCAGGGGGTTGAAAAACTGTTTTTT

j_gene: TRBJ2-6
d_gene: NA
v_gene: TRBV4-3
abundance: many
CDR3aa: CASSQDSAGANVLTF
CDR3nt: TGCGCCAGCAGCCAGGACTCAGCTGGGGCCAACGTCCTGACTTTC

j_gene: TRBJ2-7
d_gene: NA
v_gene: TRBV5-6
abundance: few
CDR3aa: CASSFRVDEQYF
CDR3nt: TGTGCCAGCAGCTTCAGGGTAGACGAGCAGTACTTC

j_gene: TRBJ1-2
d_gene: TRBD1
v_gene: TRBV10-3
abundance: NA
CDR3aa: CAINSPGQGNYGYTF
CDR3nt: TGTGCCATCAACAGCCCGGGACAGGGGAACTATGGCTACACCTTC

j_gene: TRBJ2-1
d_gene: NA
v_gene: TRBV7-9
abundance: many
CDR3aa: CASSPTSEQFF
CDR3nt: TGTGCCAGCAGCCCGACTAGTGAGCAGTTCTTC

j_gene: TRBJ2-3
d_gene: TRBD2
v_gene: TRBV5-1
abundance: NA
CDR3aa: CASSLAAGEIDTQYF
CDR3nt: TGCGCCAGCAGCTTGGCAGCGGGGGAAATAGATACGCAGTATTTT

j_gene: TRBJ2-7
d_gene: TRBD1
v_gene: TRBV6-5
abundance: NA
CDR3aa: CASSYAGQEYYEQYF
CDR3nt: TGTGCCAGCAGTTACGCGGGACAGGAATACTACGAGCAGTACTTC

j_gene: TRBJ2-5
d_gene: NA
v_gene: TRBV9
abundance: few
CDR3aa: CASSVDNGQETQYF
CDR3nt: TGTGCCAGCAGCGTAGATAACGGGCAAGAGACCCAGTACTTC

j_gene: TRBJ1-6
d_gene: NA
v_gene: TRBV2
abundance: few
CDR3aa: CASKPEGNSPLHF
CDR3nt: TGTGCCAGCAAGCCGGAGGGGAATTCACCCCTCCACTTT

j_gene: TRBJ1-4
d_gene: NA
v_gene: TRBV25-1
abundance: NA
CDR3aa: CASSEYREKLFF
CDR3nt: TGTGCCAGCAGTGAATATCGGGAAAAACTGTTTTTT

j_gene: TRBJ2-2
d_gene: NA
v_gene: TRBV6-6
abundance: few
CDR3aa: CATGQGLTNTGELFF
CDR3nt: TGTGCCACAGGGCAGGGACTTACGAACACCGGGGAGCTGTTTTTT

j_gene: TRBJ2-6
d_gene: NA
v_gene: TRBV7-2
abundance: NA
CDR3aa: CASSQIQGSGANVLTF
CDR3nt: TGTGCCAGCAGCCAGATACAGGGATCTGGGGCCAACGTCCTGACTTTC

j_gene: TRBJ1-6
d_gene: NA
v_gene: TRBV7-2
abundance: few
CDR3aa: CASSLTDRPPLHF
CDR3nt: TGTGCCAGCAGCTTAACGGACAGACCACCCCTCCACTTT

j_gene: TRBJ2-3
d_gene: TRBD2
v_gene: TRBV30
abundance: few
CDR3aa: CACRRGSDTQYF
CDR3nt: TGTGCCTGTCGGCGGGGGTCAGATACGCAGTATTTT

j_gene: TRBJ1-2
d_gene: NA
v_gene: TRBV7-9
abundance: NA
CDR3aa: CASSSEAVANYGYTF
CDR3nt: TGTGCCAGCAGCTCAGAGGCGGTAGCTAACTATGGCTACACCTTC

j_gene: TRBJ1-5
d_gene: TRBD1
v_gene: TRBV5-1
abundance: NA
CDR3aa: CASSASTGNQPQHF
CDR3nt: TGCGCCAGCAGCGCGTCGACAGGGAATCAGCCCCAGCATTTT

j_gene: TRBJ2-1
d_gene: TRBD1
v_gene: TRBV6-6
abundance: NA
CDR3aa: CASSYPGQGYNEQFF
CDR3nt: TGTGCCAGCAGTTACCCGGGACAGGGGTACAATGAGCAGTTCTTC

j_gene: TRBJ2-1
d_gene: TRBD1
v_gene: TRBV4-1
abundance: NA
CDR3aa: CASSQTGSSYNEQFF
CDR3nt: TGCGCCAGCAGCCAGACAGGGAGCTCCTACAATGAGCAGTTCTTC

j_gene: TRBJ2-3
d_gene: NA
v_gene: TRBV2
abundance: NA
CDR3aa: CASFYGGPSTDTQYF
CDR3nt: TGTGCCAGCTTTTACGGGGGACCGAGCACAGATACGCAGTATTTT

j_gene: TRBJ2-7
d_gene: TRBD1
v_gene: TRBV6-8
abundance: few
CDR3aa: CASSYPRQGNNEQYF
CDR3nt: TGTGCCAGCAGTTACCCCCGACAGGGGAATAACGAGCAGTACTTC

j_gene: TRBJ2-3
d_gene: TRBD2
v_gene: TRBV5-1
abundance: NA
CDR3aa: CASSSGGGTDTQYF
CDR3nt: TGCGCCAGCAGCTCGGGGGGGGGCACAGATACGCAGTATTTT

j_gene: TRBJ1-4
d_gene: TRBD1
v_gene: TRBV6-6
abundance: few
CDR3aa: CATLDRENEKLFF
CDR3nt: TGTGCCACTCTGGACAGGGAAAATGAAAAACTGTTTTTT

j_gene: TRBJ1-5
d_gene: NA
v_gene: TRBV10-3
abundance: NA
CDR3aa: CAISESTGNQPQHF
CDR3nt: TGTGCCATCAGTGAGTCTACGGGAAATCAGCCCCAGCATTTT

j_gene: TRBJ2-1
d_gene: NA
v_gene: TRBV7-8
abundance: few
CDR3aa: CASERGGAVLSYNEQFF
CDR3nt: TGTGCCAGCGAGAGGGGGGGGGCCGTTTTGTCCTACAATGAGCAGTTCTTC

j_gene: TRBJ1-2
d_gene: NA
v_gene: TRBV30
abundance: few
CDR3aa: CAWRGRNYGYTF
CDR3nt: TGTGCCTGGAGGGGCAGGAACTATGGCTACACCTTC

j_gene: TRBJ2-5
d_gene: TRBD2
v_gene: TRBV4-2
abundance: many
CDR3aa: CASSQAGLAEQETQYF
CDR3nt: TGTGCCAGCAGCCAAGCGGGACTAGCGGAGCAAGAGACCCAGTACTTC

j_gene: TRBJ1-6
d_gene: NA
v_gene: TRBV7-3
abundance: NA
CDR3aa: CASSLGPQVGGFSPLHF
CDR3nt: TGTGCCAGCAGCTTAGGGCCGCAAGTAGGGGGATTCTCACCCCTCCACTTT

j_gene: TRBJ2-5
d_gene: NA
v_gene: TRBV7-6
abundance: NA
CDR3aa: CASSFFSRETQYF
CDR3nt: TGTGCCAGCAGCTTTTTCTCCAGGGAGACCCAGTACTTC

j_gene: TRBJ2-7
d_gene: NA
v_gene: TRBV7-9
abundance: NA
CDR3aa: CASSKDSHYEQYF
CDR3nt: TGTGCCAGCAGCAAAGACAGTCACTACGAGCAGTACTTC

j_gene: TRBJ2-2
d_gene: NA
v_gene: TRBV19
abundance: many
CDR3aa: CASNYHRDTGELFF
CDR3nt: TGTGCCAGTAACTACCACCGGGACACCGGGGAGCTGTTTTTT

j_gene: TRBJ2-2
d_gene: NA
v_gene: TRBV27
abundance: few
CDR3aa: CASSLIAGELFF
CDR3nt: TGTGCCAGCAGTTTAATCGCCGGGGAGCTGTTTTTT

j_gene: TRBJ1-1
d_gene: NA
v_gene: TRBV7-8
abundance: NA
CDR3aa: CASSLRLDTEAFF
CDR3nt: TGTGCCAGCAGCTTACGGTTAGACACTGAAGCTTTCTTT

j_gene: TRBJ1-6
d_gene: NA
v_gene: TRBV5-4
abundance: few
CDR3aa: CASSLDIGRGTPLHF
CDR3nt: TGTGCCAGCAGCTTGGATATTGGTCGAGGGACACCCCTCCACTTT

j_gene: TRBJ1-5
d_gene: NA
v_gene: TRBV7-9
abundance: few
CDR3aa: CASSLAREQPQHF
CDR3nt: TGTGCCAGCAGCTTAGCCAGGGAACAGCCCCAGCATTTT

j_gene: TRBJ1-4
d_gene: NA
v_gene: TRBV7-9
abundance: many
CDR3aa: CASSLETATNEKLFF
CDR3nt: TGTGCCAGCAGCTTAGAGACAGCAACTAATGAAAAACTGTTTTTT

j_gene: TRBJ1-5
d_gene: NA
v_gene: TRBV18
abundance: few
CDR3aa: CASSSQRVGQPQHF
CDR3nt: TGTGCCAGCTCATCGCAGAGGGTCGGTCAGCCCCAGCATTTT

j_gene: TRBJ2-4
d_gene: TRBD1
v_gene: TRBV19
abundance: few
CDR3aa: CASTETGIAKNIQYF
CDR3nt: TGTGCCAGTACCGAGACAGGGATCGCCAAAAACATTCAGTACTTC

j_gene: TRBJ2-3
d_gene: NA
v_gene: TRBV7-8
abundance: NA
CDR3aa: CASSFWAFGATDTQYF
CDR3nt: TGTGCCAGCAGCTTCTGGGCGTTCGGCGCCACAGATACGCAGTATTTT

j_gene: TRBJ2-2
d_gene: NA
v_gene: TRBV11-2
abundance: NA
CDR3aa: CASSPRGTGELFF
CDR3nt: TGTGCCAGCAGTCCCAGGGGAACCGGGGAGCTGTTTTTT

j_gene: TRBJ2-7
d_gene: TRBD1
v_gene: TRBV28
abundance: few
CDR3aa: CASKDRAYEQYF
CDR3nt: TGTGCCAGCAAGGACAGGGCCTACGAGCAGTACTTC

j_gene: TRBJ2-7
d_gene: TRBD2
v_gene: TRBV7-2
abundance: NA
CDR3aa: CASSSAGTSVAVHEQYF
CDR3nt: TGTGCCAGCAGCTCAGCCGGGACTAGTGTAGCTGTCCACGAGCAGTACTTC

j_gene: TRBJ1-5
d_gene: TRBD1
v_gene: TRBV4-2
abundance: few
CDR3aa: CASSPQGQGQQPQHF
CDR3nt: TGTGCCAGCAGCCCCCAGGGACAGGGGCAACAGCCCCAGCATTTT

j_gene: TRBJ1-2
d_gene: NA
v_gene: TRBV25-1
abundance: few
CDR3aa: CASSEEWYGYTF
CDR3nt: TGTGCCAGCAGTGAAGAGTGGTATGGCTACACCTTC

j_gene: TRBJ2-5
d_gene: TRBD1
v_gene: TRBV7-9
abundance: many
CDR3aa: CASSPGTGGETQYF
CDR3nt: TGTGCCAGCAGCCCCGGGACAGGGGGAGAGACCCAGTACTTC

j_gene: TRBJ2-7
d_gene: TRBD2
v_gene: TRBV4-2
abundance: NA
CDR3aa: CASSQEAGTSGFYEQYF
CDR3nt: TGTGCCAGCAGCCAAGAAGCGGGGACTAGCGGGTTTTACGAGCAGTACTTC

j_gene: TRBJ2-2
d_gene: NA
v_gene: TRBV10-1
abundance: NA
CDR3aa: CASSEYGSGGTGELFF
CDR3nt: TGCGCCAGCAGTGAGTATGGCAGCGGAGGGACCGGGGAGCTGTTTTTT

j_gene: TRBJ2-1
d_gene: TRBD1
v_gene: TRBV5-1
abundance: NA
CDR3aa: CASSSGQGGGGEQFF
CDR3nt: TGCGCCAGCAGCTCGGGACAGGGAGGAGGCGGTGAGCAGTTCTTC

j_gene: TRBJ1-5
d_gene: NA
v_gene: TRBV28
abundance: NA
CDR3aa: CASSLLVVNQPQHF
CDR3nt: TGTGCCAGCAGTTTATTGGTAGTCAATCAGCCCCAGCATTTT

j_gene: TRBJ2-5
d_gene: TRBD2
v_gene: TRBV5-1
abundance: few
CDR3aa: CASSGNRGGPEETQYF
CDR3nt: TGCGCCAGCAGCGGAAACCGGGGGGGCCCCGAAGAGACCCAGTACTTC

j_gene: TRBJ1-4
d_gene: NA
v_gene: TRBV4-1
abundance: few
CDR3aa: CASSQPGGVQNEKLFF
CDR3nt: TGCGCCAGCAGCCAACCCGGGGGGGTCCAAAATGAAAAACTGTTTTTT